These 2 T cell receptor beta chains came from one sample sequenced in a study of blood T cell repertoires in COVID-19. Assay: immunoSEQ multiplex PCR; the TCRdb copy retains only in-frame clones and omits some. The sample contains 200,000 or so clones, more than 80% of which appear only once. The sequencing input was peripheral blood. The origin of the receptors is a woman older than 75 with acute or convalescent COVID-19.

This chain uses TRBV28 with TRBJ1-1; D ambiguous. The CDR3 length is 13 residues. The ends were cut back, 8 bases at V and 1 base at J, with 11 bases in the middle. Per germline, CDR1 MDHEN and CDR2 SYDVKM. The CDR3 loop is CASLDSWNTEAFF. Here the CDR3 DNA reads TGTGCCAGCCTGGACTCCTGGAACACTGAAGCTTTCTTT.

The rearrangement links TRBV7-9 to TRBJ1-3; 8 bases match TRBD1. This CDR3 is 15 amino acids long. The germline V gene encodes CDR1 SEHNR and CDR2 FQNEAQ (reference sequence). The V segment lost 5 bases and the J segment 4 bases; nucleotides outside the gene matches: 7. The CDR3 nucleotides read TGTGCCAGCAGCCCGGACAGGGACTCCGGAAACACCATATATTTT. Translation: CASSPDRDSGNTIYF.